The T cell receptor beta chain described here comes from a study of T cells in Graves' hyperthyroidism and ophthalmopathy. Study as a whole: Peripheral blood was drawn at first diagnosis, prior to all treatment.

V was clipped by 2 bases and J by 9 bases, with 11 bases between them. Germline V gene lookup returns CDR1 MNHNY and CDR2 SVGAGI (reference sequence). The CDR3 runs to 13 residues. TCR beta CDR3 region amplification was performed from RNA transcripts. With the HTBI primer set, the TCR CDR3 went through a first round of RT-PCR. From the multiplex PCR reads, TCRdb called clonotypes with MiXCR, one entry per CDR3 protein. The table shows 480,000 or so distinct CDR3 sequences, with around an eighth occurring only once. Patients between 18 and 65 years old had hyperthyroidism, newly diagnosed and lasting under 2 months. Pregnant or lactating patients were excluded, as were those with uncontrolled infection or other autoimmune disease. Using roughly 9.4 ml of fresh peripheral blood, PBMCs were prepared.

The material sequenced was blood. The V call is TRBV6-6, the J call TRBJ1-5, with unresolved D. This TCR came from a woman in her late teens or twenties with Graves' hyperthyroidism. CDR3 sequence: CASSYEAAGPQHF. The DNA of the CDR3 is TGTGCCAGCAGTTACGAGGCGGCGGGGCCCCAGCATTTT.